The rows below give T cell receptor beta chains drawn from one sample of a study of Graves' ophthalmopathy and Graves' hyperthyroidism. TCRdb ran MiXCR on the multiplex PCR reads and lists one entry per CDR3 protein. The data show about 740,000 distinct CDR3 sequences, 35% to 50% seen once. The sequencing sample was made of peripheral blood. These receptors all stem from an adult man with Graves' ophthalmopathy. The CDR3 runs from the conserved cysteine through the conserved F or W. The order of the fields is V gene, J gene, clone size, D gene, CDR3 DNA, CDR3 protein. D genes are given only for firm matches. Size is omitted from some rows. Given values are once, few, many or a class for expanded clones.

TRBV28	TRBJ1-6	.	.	TGTGCCAGCAGTGCGCCGGGGGACTGGGTGCCCCTCCACTTT	CASSAPGDWVPLHF
TRBV2	TRBJ2-5	.	.	TGTGCCAGCAGTGCGTTTACAAAAGAGACCCAGTACTTC	CASSAFTKETQYF
TRBV7-9	TRBJ2-7	.	.	TGTGCCAGCAGCCTCCACTGGACCCGCTCATCATCGTACGAGCAGTACTTC	CASSLHWTRSSSYEQYF
TRBV5-6	TRBJ1-1	few	.	TGTGCCAGCAGCTTTGGTCGGTTGAACACTGAAGCTTTCTTT	CASSFGRLNTEAFF
TRBV4-2	TRBJ2-7	.	TRBD2	TGTGCCAGCAGCCAAGATTGGACTAGCGGGAGGGACGAGCAGTACTTC	CASSQDWTSGRDEQYF
TRBV6-2/TRBV6-3	TRBJ2-7	few	.	TGTGCCAGCAGCCGACTGAGCGAGCAGTACTTC	CASSRLSEQYF
TRBV10-2	TRBJ2-3	.	TRBD1	TGCGCCAGCAGTGAATCAGGGGGTTGGGGCACAGATACGCAGTATTTT	CASSESGGWGTDTQYF
TRBV7-2	TRBJ2-7	.	TRBD2	TGTGCCAGCAGCTTCGGACTAGCGGGGGCCTCCTACGAGCAGTACTTC	CASSFGLAGASYEQYF
TRBV10-3	TRBJ1-1	few	TRBD1	TGTGCCGTAGTTGACAGGGGGCGAGGGGGCACTGAAGCTTTCTTT	CAVVDRGRGGTEAFF
TRBV7-2	TRBJ1-1	many	.	TGTGCCAGCAGCTTAGCCAGTTTGAACACTGAAGCTTTCTTT	CASSLASLNTEAFF
TRBV4-3	TRBJ1-2	.	.	TGCGCCAGCAGCCAAACTAGAAGAGGGGGAGGGGGCTACACCTTC	CASSQTRRGGGGYTF
TRBV10-3	TRBJ2-2	few	.	TGTGCCATCAGTGAGACGGCGAACACCGGGGAGCTGTTTTTT	CAISETANTGELFF
TRBV20-1	TRBJ2-7	few	.	TGCAGTGCTAGTTGGCGGGCAGGGGACAACTCGGGGCAGTACTTC	CSASWRAGDNSGQYF
TRBV29-1	TRBJ2-5	many	.	TGCAGCGCCGCGGCCGGGCTCCAAGAGACCCAGTACTTC	CSAAAGLQETQYF
TRBV2	TRBJ2-5	.	.	TGTGCCTCAAATAGACTGGTTACGGAGACCCAGTACTTC	CASNRLVTETQYF
TRBV6-6	TRBJ1-6	.	.	TGTGCCAGCAGTTACAATCCAGGGAATTCACCCCTCCACTTT	CASSYNPGNSPLHF
TRBV29-1	TRBJ1-3	.	.	TGCAGCGTTGCACCGGGGGACACTGGAAACACCATATATTTT	CSVAPGDTGNTIYF
TRBV19	TRBJ1-5	.	.	TGTGCCAGTAGTTCGACTAGCGGGACTTCTGAGACCCAGCCCCAGCATTTT	CASSSTSGTSETQPQHF
TRBV24-1	TRBJ1-2	few	.	TGTGCCAGCAGTTACGGACACGGCAACTATGGCTACACCTTC	CASSYGHGNYGYTF
TRBV20-1	TRBJ1-5	many	.	TGCAGTGCTAGTTGGGAGGGGAGCAATCAGCCCCAGCATTTT	CSASWEGSNQPQHF
TRBV20-1	TRBJ2-7	.	TRBD2	TGCAGTGCTAGTGGGACTAGCGGGAACTCCTACGAGCAGTACTTC	CSASGTSGNSYEQYF
TRBV25-1	TRBJ1-6	few	.	TGTGCCAGCAGTCCGATGGGACGGGGACCCCTCCACTTT	CASSPMGRGPLHF
TRBV10-3	TRBJ2-7	few	TRBD1	TGTGCCAGCAGTCCTCCCGGCAGGGGGCCCTCCTACGAGCAGTACTTC	CASSPPGRGPSYEQYF
TRBV19	TRBJ1-5	.	TRBD1	TGTGCCAGTAGTATATCCACAGGGGCGAATCAGCCCCAGCATTTT	CASSISTGANQPQHF
TRBV25-1	TRBJ1-1	many	.	TGTGCCAGCAGTGCGACAGAGATGAACACTGAAGCTTTCTTT	CASSATEMNTEAFF
TRBV7-9	TRBJ1-2	.	TRBD1	TGTGCCAGCAGCGGGGGACAGGGGGCAAATGGCTACACCTTC	CASSGGQGANGYTF
TRBV7-9	TRBJ1-2	many	.	TGTGCCAGCAGCTTAGGTTGGGGAGGTGGGAGCTACACCTTC	CASSLGWGGGSYTF
TRBV10-3	TRBJ1-1	.	.	TGTGCCAGCAGTAGGTATATGACAGCCACTGAAGCTTTCTTT	CASSRYMTATEAFF
TRBV15	TRBJ1-2	many	.	TGTGCCACCAGCGAAAACGAAAAACGACTCAACTATGGCTACACCTTC	CATSENEKRLNYGYTF
TRBV29-1	TRBJ2-6	few	.	TGCAGCGTTGAAAGAGGCTCTGGGGCCAACGTCCTGACTTTC	CSVERGSGANVLTF
TRBV15	TRBJ1-5	many	.	TGTGCCACCAGCAGAATTGTCACCGCTTCGGGGTCCCAGCATTTT	CATSRIVTASGSQHF
TRBV19	TRBJ1-6	.	.	TGTGCCAGTAGTGTGGACCCAAGAGGTTCCTATAATTCACCCCTCCACTTT	CASSVDPRGSYNSPLHF
TRBV7-9	TRBJ1-4	.	.	TGTGCCAGCAGCTTAGGATCGGCTGGAGGGTCGGCTGAAAAACTGTTTTTT	CASSLGSAGGSAEKLFF
TRBV25-1	TRBJ1-5	.	.	TGTGCCAGCTCTTCAGGCAGGGATAGCAATCAGCCCCAGCATTTT	CASSSGRDSNQPQHF
TRBV20-1	TRBJ1-5	few	.	TGCAGTGCTAGAAGACAGAATAGCAATCAGCCCCAGCATTTT	CSARRQNSNQPQHF
TRBV19	TRBJ1-1	.	TRBD1	TGTGCCAGTCTGGCAGGGGGTGGGTACACTGAAGCTTTCTTT	CASLAGGGYTEAFF
TRBV7-9	TRBJ1-2	many	.	TGTGCCAGCAGCCTCCTGGTTGGCTACACCTTC	CASSLLVGYTF
TRBV4-2	TRBJ2-5	few	.	TGTGCCAGCAGTGGCAGGGGGGGATCGGAGACCCAGTACTTC	CASSGRGGSETQYF
TRBV10-1	TRBJ2-5	many	.	TGCGCCAGCAGCCTAACCAAGGGCCTGGAGACCCAGTACTTC	CASSLTKGLETQYF
TRBV2	TRBJ1-6	.	TRBD1	TGTGCCAGCAGAGACGGACAGGGGGAGTCACCCCTCCACTTT	CASRDGQGESPLHF
TRBV7-7	TRBJ2-5	.	.	TGTGCTAGCAGCTCGCCGGGAGCAGAGACCCAGTACTTC	CASSSPGAETQYF
TRBV11-2	TRBJ2-5	few	.	TGTGCCAGCAGCCTGCGCACAGGGTCGGCGGAGACCCAGTACTTC	CASSLRTGSAETQYF